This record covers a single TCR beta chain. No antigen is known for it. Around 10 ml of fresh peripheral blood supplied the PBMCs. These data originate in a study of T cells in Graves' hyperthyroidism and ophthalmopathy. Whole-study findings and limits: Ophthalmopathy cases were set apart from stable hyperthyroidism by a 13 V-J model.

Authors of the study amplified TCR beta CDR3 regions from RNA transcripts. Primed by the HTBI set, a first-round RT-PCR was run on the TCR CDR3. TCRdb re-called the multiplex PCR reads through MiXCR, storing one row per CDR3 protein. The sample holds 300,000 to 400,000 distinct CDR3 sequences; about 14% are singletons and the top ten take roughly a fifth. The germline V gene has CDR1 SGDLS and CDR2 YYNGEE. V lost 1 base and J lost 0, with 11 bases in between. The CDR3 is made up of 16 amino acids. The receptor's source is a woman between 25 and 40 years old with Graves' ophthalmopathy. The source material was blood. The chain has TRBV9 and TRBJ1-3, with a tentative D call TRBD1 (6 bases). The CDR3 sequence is CASSVSGVTSGNTIYF. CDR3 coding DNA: TGTGCCAGCAGCGTATCAGGGGTAACCTCTGGAAACACCATATATTTT.